This T cell receptor (beta chain) derives from a study of identical twins. Study-wide points: Fewer insertions marked abundant cord blood beta clonotypes; young adult naive trended weakly, memory not at all. Twins' excess sharing was less marked for out-of-frame beta sequences.

Each CDR3 protein gets one entry after TCRdb re-called the 5' RACE reads with MiXCR. The sample consists of over 200,000 distinct CDR3 sequences, around 10% of them appearing once. A note on this clonotype: Its target is not known.

The sequence was collected from a woman aged 18-29 years in good health. The material sequenced was memory (CD45RO+) T cells sorted from blood.

The CDR3 nucleotides read TGCAGTGCCCCAGATTCAGTGGTGAACACTGAAGCTTTCTTT. This sequence encodes CSAPDSVVNTEAFF. The chain recombines TRBV20-1 with TRBJ1-1, with no clear D. CDR3 length: 14 amino acids. V lost 6 bases, J lost 0 bases, and 14 bases lay in between. In germline, CDR1 is DFQATT, CDR2 SNEGSKA (reference sequence).